The 10 T cell receptor beta chains given below trace back to one sample, sequenced in a study of OX40 agonist ivuxolimab in advanced cancers. Generated by immunoSEQ multiplex PCR, the TCRdb table keeps only in-frame clones and is missing some. Of 80,000 to 85,000 clones listed, around 83% are singletons. The sample here was CD4+ or CD8+ T cells sorted from blood, taken in a trial of the OX40 agonist ivuxolimab. The receptors stem from an adult with an advanced solid tumor such as melanoma, head and neck, liver or kidney cancer.

In this sample, this clone turned up a few times. The CDR3 reads CAWSVTAHTEAFF. Here the CDR3 DNA reads TGTGCCTGGAGTGTAACGGCACACACTGAAGCTTTCTTT. This rearrangement joins TRBV30 to TRBJ1-1; D is ambiguous. CDR3 size: 13 residues. The germline V gene has CDR1 GTSNPN and CDR2 SVGIG (reference sequence). The V gene lost 0 bases and the J gene lost 3 bases, with 8 bases spanning the gap.

The V gene is TRBV14, the J gene TRBJ2-3, with D perhaps matching TRBD1 (5 bases). The CDR3 length is 13 residues. V was clipped by 2 bases and J by 10 bases, with 13 bases between them. Germline V gene lookup returns CDR1 SGHDN and CDR2 FVKESK. The CDR3 sequence is CASSQKDRSAQYF. The CDR3 coding sequence is TGTGCCAGCAGCCAAAAAGACAGATCCGCGCAGTATTTT.

This sequence joins TRBV6-4 and TRBJ2-1, with TRBD1 matching 9 bases. The CDR3 totals 15 residues. Germline V gives CDR1 MRHNA, CDR2 SNTAGT. V shed 5 bases, J shed 2 bases, and the junction held 4 bases outside the gene matches. CDR3 amino acids: CASSPGQGAYNEQFF. The CDR3 DNA sequence: TGTGCCAGCAGTCCGGGACAGGGAGCCTACAATGAGCAGTTCTTC.

This chain links TRBV5-4 with TRBJ2-3; possibly TRBD2 for D (6 bases). Germline-derived CDR1 and CDR2 are SGHNT and YYREEE (reference sequence). The CDR3 loop spans 15 amino acids. V lost 0 bases to trimming and J lost 3 bases, with 11 bases between them. CDR3 region: CASSLGGEGTDTQYF. The CDR3 region has the DNA TGTGCCAGCAGCTTGGGGGGGGAAGGAACAGATACGCAGTATTTT.

The chain employs TRBV11-2 and TRBJ2-4; the match to TRBD1 covers 10 bases. J was trimmed by 9 bases and V by 2 bases; bases with no gene match: 7. CDR3 length: 15 amino acids. From germline, CDR1 is SGHAT and CDR2 FQNNGV. This chain's CDR3 is CASSLRGQGLGIQYF. In nucleotides, the CDR3 is TGTGCCAGCAGCTTAAGGGGACAGGGGCTAGGCATTCAGTACTTC.

The rearrangement uses TRBV30 and TRBJ2-5; 13 nucleotides agree with TRBD2. V shed 1 base, J shed 4 bases, and the junction held 6 bases outside the gene matches. The CDR3 extends over 16 amino acids. Germline CDR1 and CDR2: GTSNPN and SVGIG (reference sequence). The CDR3 here is CAWSAGTSGETETQYF. The DNA of the CDR3 is TGTGCCTGGAGTGCGGGGACTAGCGGGGAGACAGAGACCCAGTACTTC.

The rearrangement links TRBV5-4 to TRBJ1-6; TRBD1 matches 8 bases. Trimming took 4 bases from V and 7 from J; bases not matched to a gene: 7. Germline-derived CDR1 and CDR2 are SGHNT and YYREEE (reference sequence). CDR3 size: 15 residues. The CDR3 region is CASSRGTGGNSPLHF. Written as DNA, the CDR3 is TGTGCCAGCAGCCGAGGGACAGGCGGCAATTCACCCCTCCACTTT.

This clone was found many times. The chain has TRBV5-1 and TRBJ2-3, with 13 bases identical to TRBD2. Germline V gene lookup returns CDR1 SGHRS and CDR2 YFSETQ. The CDR3 is 14 amino acids. J lost 3 bases, V lost 5 bases, and 0 bases had no gene match. The CDR3 spells CASRGLAGTDTQYF. The DNA for the CDR3 is TGCGCCAGCAGGGGACTAGCGGGGACAGATACGCAGTATTTT.

The rearrangement uses TRBV7-2 and TRBJ1-2, with a weak D call TRBD1 (5 bases). The germline V gene encodes CDR1 SGHTA and CDR2 FQGNSA. Trimming removed 3 bases at V and 2 bases at J, with 7 bases between. The CDR3 extends over 13 amino acids. CDR3 sequence: CASSLTANYGYTF. CDR3 sequence (DNA): TGTGCCAGCAGCTTGACAGCGAACTATGGCTACACCTTC.

The chain couples TRBV9 to TRBJ2-1; D gene ambiguous. The CDR3 runs 13 residues. V lost 0 bases and J 9 bases, leaving 10 bases between the germline ends. Germline CDR1 reads SGDLS; CDR2 reads YYNGEE. The CDR3: CASSVGLVGEQFF. CDR3 coding DNA: TGTGCCAGCAGCGTAGGGCTAGTCGGTGAGCAGTTCTTC.